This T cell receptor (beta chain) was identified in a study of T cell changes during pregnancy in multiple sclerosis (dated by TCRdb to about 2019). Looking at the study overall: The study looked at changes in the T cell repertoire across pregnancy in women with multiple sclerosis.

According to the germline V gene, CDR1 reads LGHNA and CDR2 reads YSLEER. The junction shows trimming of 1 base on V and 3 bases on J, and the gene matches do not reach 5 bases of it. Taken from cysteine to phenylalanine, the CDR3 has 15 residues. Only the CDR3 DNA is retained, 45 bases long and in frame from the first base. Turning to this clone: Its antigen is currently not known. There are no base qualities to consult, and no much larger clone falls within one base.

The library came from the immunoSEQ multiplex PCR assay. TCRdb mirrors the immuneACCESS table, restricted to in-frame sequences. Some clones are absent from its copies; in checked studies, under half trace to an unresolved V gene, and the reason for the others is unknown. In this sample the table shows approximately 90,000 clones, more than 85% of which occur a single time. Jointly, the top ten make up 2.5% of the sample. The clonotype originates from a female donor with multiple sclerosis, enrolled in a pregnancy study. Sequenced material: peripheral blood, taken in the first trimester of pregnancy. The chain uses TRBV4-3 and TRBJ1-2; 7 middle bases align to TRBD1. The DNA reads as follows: TGCGCCAGCAGCCAAGGTTTGGGACAGTACTATGGCTACACCTTC. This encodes CASSQGLGQYYGYTF.